This is a list of T cell receptor beta chains from one sample in a study of tumor-infiltrating lymphocytes in localized non-small cell lung cancer. Sequenced by immunoSEQ multiplex PCR; TCRdb stores in-frame clones only, minus some. The sample shows 21,000 or so clones, over 60% of them seen only once. Sequencing used lung tumor tissue. The receptors were sampled from a human donor with non-small cell lung cancer. CDR3s include the opening cysteine and the closing phenylalanine or tryptophan. The order of the fields is clone size, D gene, V gene, J gene, CDR3 DNA, CDR3 protein. The D gene is left open where the match is weak. Not all rows give a size; the values are once, few, many and, for expanded clones, a class.

NA	NA	TRBV7-2	TRBJ1-3	TGTGCCAGCAGCTTAGATCAGGGACTCGGAAACACCATATATTTT	CASSLDQGLGNTIYF
NA	NA	TRBV7-2	TRBJ1-2	TGTGCCAGCAGCTTAGTGTCGATAGAGAATTTCTATGGCTACACCTTC	CASSLVSIENFYGYTF
NA	NA	TRBV5-1	TRBJ2-1	TGCGCCAGCAGCTTGGGTAGTTACGAGCATGAGCAGTTCTTC	CASSLGSYEHEQFF
once	TRBD1	TRBV4-1	TRBJ1-6	TGCGCCAGCAGCCGAACAGGGGATAATCGGGATTCACCCCTCCACTTT	CASSRTGDNRDSPLHF
medium-sized	NA	TRBV4-3	TRBJ1-6	TGCGCCAGCAGCCAAGAAACAGGGAACGTTTCACCCCTCCACTTT	CASSQETGNVSPLHF
NA	NA	TRBV5-4	TRBJ2-5	TGTGCCAGCAGCTTGGCGGAGGGAATAGAGACCCAGTACTTC	CASSLAEGIETQYF
NA	NA	TRBV20-1	TRBJ1-1	TGCAGTGCAAACGGACATCCTGAACTCATCTTT	CSANGHPELIF
NA	NA	TRBV2	TRBJ1-2	TGTGCCAGCATGCCGGGGGTCGTCAACTATGGCTACACCTTC	CASMPGVVNYGYTF
NA	NA	TRBV27	TRBJ1-6	TGTGCCAGCAGTTATCGGCAGGAGGTCGGTTCACCCCTCCACTTT	CASSYRQEVGSPLHF
NA	TRBD1	TRBV6-5	TRBJ1-3	TGTGCCAGCAAGAGGACAGGGGGAAACACCATATATTTT	CASKRTGGNTIYF
NA	TRBD1	TRBV12-5	TRBJ2-7	TGTGCTAGTGTCTCCGGGACAGGCGCCTCACAGTACTTC	CASVSGTGASQYF
NA	NA	TRBV6-1	TRBJ1-5	TGTGCCAGCAGGGGGACGGTTCTTGGGCAGCCCCAGCATTTT	CASRGTVLGQPQHF
NA	TRBD1	TRBV7-2	TRBJ1-3	TGTGCCAGCAGTACAGGGGCCCTCTCTGGAAACACCATATATTTT	CASSTGALSGNTIYF
few	NA	TRBV7-2	TRBJ2-3	TGTGCCAGCAGCTTACAGAAGACAGATACGCAGTATTTT	CASSLQKTDTQYF
NA	NA	TRBV10-3	TRBJ2-7	TGTGCCATCAGACCTTCGGGGGTGTTTTCCTACGAGCAGTACTTC	CAIRPSGVFSYEQYF
NA	NA	TRBV5-1	TRBJ1-6	TGCGCCAGCAGCACCAGACAGGCGGCGAATTCACCCCTCCACTTT	CASSTRQAANSPLHF
NA	NA	TRBV4-3	TRBJ2-2	TGCGCCAGCAGCCAAGATCGGCTGAACACCGGGGAGCTGTTTTTT	CASSQDRLNTGELFF
once	TRBD1	TRBV15	TRBJ1-2	TGTGCCACCAGCAGTGGGGACAGGGGGAGAGGCTACACCTTC	CATSSGDRGRGYTF
NA	NA	TRBV7-9	TRBJ1-1	TGTGCCAGCAGCTTAGCGTCAGGGCTCACTGAAGCTTTCTTT	CASSLASGLTEAFF
NA	NA	TRBV29-1	TRBJ1-1	TGCAGCGTTGGCGGCAGGGGCGGAGGGGCGATTACTGAAGCTTTCTTT	CSVGGRGGGAITEAFF
NA	NA	TRBV4-3	TRBJ2-7	TGCGCCAGCAGCCAAGAGACGGGGGTCGGCTACGAGCAGTACTTC	CASSQETGVGYEQYF
NA	NA	TRBV5-1	TRBJ1-3	TGCGCCAGCAGCCAACAGGGTATGGGGGGAAACACCATATATTTT	CASSQQGMGGNTIYF
once	NA	TRBV18	TRBJ1-4	TGTGCCAGCTCAACACAGGGACCGAATGAAAAACTGTTTTTT	CASSTQGPNEKLFF
few	TRBD1	TRBV2	TRBJ1-5	TGTGCCGTACAGGGGAAGGATGTTAATCAGCCCCAGCATTTT	CAVQGKDVNQPQHF
few	NA	TRBV28	TRBJ2-7	TGTGCCAGCAATTCTCGATACGAGCAGTACTTC	CASNSRYEQYF
NA	TRBD1	TRBV27	TRBJ1-2	TGTGCCAGCAGTCCCATTGGGGACAGGGTGGTAGGTGGCTACACCTTC	CASSPIGDRVVGGYTF
NA	NA	TRBV2	TRBJ1-1	TGTGCCAGCGGCCACCCCATTCGGGCTTTCTTT	CASGHPIRAFF
NA	NA	TRBV7-2	TRBJ1-5	TGTGCCAGCAGCTTAGCGAGAACAGAAGATCAGCCCCAGCATTTT	CASSLARTEDQPQHF
NA	TRBD1	TRBV29-1	TRBJ2-7	TGCAGCGTTGGGGGACAGGGGGCTTACGAGCAGTACTTC	CSVGGQGAYEQYF
NA	TRBD1	TRBV9	TRBJ2-2	TGTGCCAGCAGCTCCGGACAGGGGAACACCGGGGAGCTGTTTTTT	CASSSGQGNTGELFF
few	NA	TRBV27	TRBJ2-2	TGTGCCAGCAGTTTTTGGGGAACAGGGGAGCTGTTTTTT	CASSFWGTGELFF
NA	NA	TRBV7-2	TRBJ2-3	TGTGCCAGCAGCCTACTTAGGGTTACGCAGTATTTT	CASSLLRVTQYF
NA	TRBD2	TRBV5-1	TRBJ2-7	TGCGCCAGCAGCCCCAGGACTAGCGGGGGTCACGAGCAGTACTTC	CASSPRTSGGHEQYF
NA	TRBD2	TRBV5-5	TRBJ2-7	TGTGCCAGCAGCTTGCGGCTAGCGGGCGAGCAGTACTTC	CASSLRLAGEQYF
NA	NA	TRBV20-1	TRBJ1-1	TGCAGTTCAGGCGTGAAGGCTGAAGCTTTCTTT	CSSGVKAEAFF
few	NA	TRBV11-2	TRBJ1-1	TGTGCCAGCAGTCCTATCCCGTCGAACACTGAAGCTTTCTTT	CASSPIPSNTEAFF
NA	NA	TRBV18	TRBJ1-1	TGTGCCAGCTCACCACCGTCCAAGGTGATTGAAGCTTTCTTT	CASSPPSKVIEAFF
NA	NA	TRBV4-3	TRBJ1-2	TGCGCCAGCAGCCAAATGACCGGGGGAAACTATGGCTACACCTTC	CASSQMTGGNYGYTF
few	NA	TRBV19	TRBJ1-6	TGTGCCAGTAGTATAGCTGCAGAGCTCTCCTCACCCCTCCACTTT	CASSIAAELSSPLHF
NA	TRBD1	TRBV4-3	TRBJ1-1	TGCGCCAGCAGCCAAGGGGTAGGCGGGACAGCAGACACTGAAGCTTTCTTT	CASSQGVGGTADTEAFF
NA	NA	TRBV5-1	TRBJ1-1	TGCGCCAGCAGCTTTTGGACAGAAAACACTGAAGCTTTCTTT	CASSFWTENTEAFF
NA	NA	TRBV19	TRBJ1-1	TGTGCCAGTAGTATAGGGGCCGGCAGGATGAACACTGAAGCTTTCTTT	CASSIGAGRMNTEAFF
NA	NA	TRBV5-5	TRBJ1-2	TGTGCCAGCAGCTTGGCACCGTCTAACAGGGTGCAGAACTATGGCTACACCTTC	CASSLAPSNRVQNYGYTF
NA	NA	TRBV4-3	TRBJ1-6	TGCGCCAGCAGCCAAGAATGGACGCGAATCAATACACCCCTCCACTTT	CASSQEWTRINTPLHF
NA	TRBD1	TRBV7-6	TRBJ1-4	TGTGCCAGCAGCTTAGACAGGGGGCACGGTGAAAAACTGTTTTTT	CASSLDRGHGEKLFF
NA	NA	TRBV11-2	TRBJ2-1	TGTGCCAGCAGCTTAGTATCCAGGCCGGTGCAGTTCTTC	CASSLVSRPVQFF
NA	TRBD1	TRBV30	TRBJ2-3	TGTGCCTGGAGTGAGGGACAGGCAGGAGATACGCAGTATTTT	CAWSEGQAGDTQYF
NA	NA	TRBV6-1	TRBJ2-3	TGTGCCAGCAGTGCAGAGACTAGCACAGATACGCAGTATTTT	CASSAETSTDTQYF
NA	NA	TRBV7-2	TRBJ2-5	TGTGCCAGCAGCTTCCTAATACAGGGAGGGGGTGAGACCCAGTACTTC	CASSFLIQGGGETQYF
NA	NA	TRBV4-2	TRBJ1-2	TGTGCCAGCAGCCCCTCAGTGAGGGAATTGATTAACTATGGCTACACCTTC	CASSPSVRELINYGYTF
NA	NA	TRBV4-3	TRBJ2-4	TGCGCCAGCAGCCAAGATGCGTCTCGTTCAACACCTGGGATTCAGTACTTC	CASSQDASRSTPGIQYF
few	NA	TRBV7-2	TRBJ2-7	TGTGCCAGCAGCTTAGGACGCAACGGAGAGCAGTACTTC	CASSLGRNGEQYF
NA	NA	TRBV19	TRBJ1-2	TGTGCCAGTAGTATAATAGGTGGTAACGGCTACACCTTC	CASSIIGGNGYTF
few	TRBD1	TRBV11-3	TRBJ1-2	TGTGCCAGCAGCGACAGGGGCTATGGCTACACCTTC	CASSDRGYGYTF
NA	NA	TRBV4-1	TRBJ1-3	TGCGCCAGCAGCCAGCTTTTGGGGACCTCCTCTGGAAACACCATATATTTT	CASSQLLGTSSGNTIYF